This TCR beta chain was recorded in a study of T cell repertoires in cytomegalovirus infection (dated 2019 in TCRdb). As for the study more broadly: Recently identified HLA-C-restricted CMV epitopes, whose presentation resists viral immunomodulation, were targeted by peptide stimulations together with well-studied HLA-B-restricted epitopes. Donor HLA type was relevant to the analysis, as public TCR beta signatures indicated carriage of CMV infection together with the matching HLA type.

What the work shows at the level of the full study, not this receptor alone: Cumulative frequency of public TCR beta family members discriminated carriers of CMV infection plus the relevant HLA type in this cohort and an independent approximately 350-donor cohort. The ex vivo response was dominated by HLA-C-restricted CMV-specific TCR beta clonotypes, and the single most frequent clonotype in two of eight donors was supplied by these HLA-C-restricted clonotypes.

The treatment or condition label, read with the paper, signifies: in vitro stimulation with specific CMV peptide epitopes to enrich CMV-specific T cells. Sequenced using an Illumina HiSeq 1500. TCRdb trimmed public reads at Q25 via fastp, called clones via MiXCR and kept in-frame beta chains. Each entry is one CDR3 protein sequence, shown with its most common DNA and genes. Here the sample has about 920,000 distinct CDR3 sequences; approximately 30% occur a single time. In total, the top ten clones hold over 10% of the sample. This clonotype has just a few counts. It has no known antigen specificity. Per-nucleotide qualities are absent, and no much larger clonotype sits a single base away. The starting material was cultured CD8+ T cells from PBMCs, obtained from culture after CMV antigen stimulation. The TCR was taken from a human donor in good health (CMV status not recorded). Some clones in this sample may be carry-over from other donors' samples.

The DNA reads as follows: TGTGCCAGCAGCATGCTGACCGCCCCCGTACCTGAAGCTTTCTTT. Its coded protein is CASSMLTAPVPEAFF. The chain is encoded by TRBV5-4 joined to TRBJ1-1, with no reliable assignment of the D segment. The CDR3, cysteine through phenylalanine, is 15 amino acids long. The kept DNA is CDR3 alone, 45 bases in frame from the first base. CDR1 and CDR2 are drawn from the germline V gene (reference sequence): SGHNT, YYREEE. Trimming at the junction amounts to 4 bases on V and 6 bases on J, and the germline ends lie 19 bases apart.